A selection of T cell receptor beta chains follows, all from one sample in a study of CD8 T cells in Susac syndrome. In TCRdb, the immunoSEQ multiplex PCR reads were re-called with MiXCR into one record per CDR3 protein. The table lists some 400,000 distinct CDR3 sequences, 85% to 90% of them singletons. Sequencing was done on a sample of CD8+ T cells from PBMCs. These receptors came from a human donor with multiple sclerosis. CDR3s include the opening cysteine and the closing phenylalanine or tryptophan. A D gene is named only where the DNA matches it firmly. Clone size is not always given. Where it is, it says once, few, many or a class for expanded clones.

D	V	J	size	DNA	CDR3
-	TRBV6-1	TRBJ1-4	-	TGTGCCAGCAGTGACGCCCCCAGGGGTTTCCTACAGGTTAATGAAAAACTGTTTTTT	CASSDAPRGFLQVNEKLFF
-	TRBV27	TRBJ2-1	-	TGTGCCAGCAGTTTCGGACAGCCCTACAATGAGCAGTTCTTC	CASSFGQPYNEQFF
TRBD2	TRBV7-6	TRBJ2-2	-	TGTGCCAGCAGCTTAAGACTAGCGGGGGGACAGGCCGGGGAGCTGTTTTTT	CASSLRLAGGQAGELFF
-	TRBV27	TRBJ2-2	-	TGTGCCAGCAGTTGGGACGGCCGTGCCGGGGAGCTGTTTTTT	CASSWDGRAGELFF
TRBD2	TRBV30	TRBJ2-1	-	TGTGCCTGGACCCTCGGGACTAGGGATGAGCAGTTCTTC	CAWTLGTRDEQFF
-	TRBV19	TRBJ1-1	-	TGTGCCAGTAGTACGCCAAGTAGTTCATGGAACACTGAAGCTTTCTTT	CASSTPSSSWNTEAFF
-	TRBV6-6	TRBJ2-1	few	TGTGCCAGCAGTTACAGGGTGTACAATGAGCAGTTCTTC	CASSYRVYNEQFF
-	TRBV19	TRBJ2-1	-	TGTGCCAGTAGTATAGTTGCGGAATCCTACAATGAGCAGTTCTTC	CASSIVAESYNEQFF
-	TRBV6-2/TRBV6-3	TRBJ2-3	-	TGTGCCAGCAGTTACGCGGCTTCTGGGACAGATACGCAGTATTTT	CASSYAASGTDTQYF
-	TRBV5-1	TRBJ1-1	few	TGCGCCAGCAGCCCGGAGACGAACACTGAAGCTTTCTTT	CASSPETNTEAFF
-	TRBV20-1	TRBJ2-2	-	TGCAGTGCTAGAGGGTCCGAGGCTGGGATCGGGGAGCTGTTTTTT	CSARGSEAGIGELFF
-	TRBV29-1	TRBJ2-7	-	TGCAGCGTCCACGACTTACTCACCTACGAGCAGTACTTC	CSVHDLLTYEQYF
-	TRBV11-2	TRBJ2-3	-	TGTGCCAGCAGCCCAGTTGACCCATCAGATACGCAGTATTTT	CASSPVDPSDTQYF
-	TRBV13	TRBJ2-7	-	TGTGCCAGCAGCTTAGTTGGAGTAGGGTACGAGCAGTACTTC	CASSLVGVGYEQYF
-	TRBV6-6	TRBJ2-3	few	TGTGCCAGCACCCTAAATAGCGTCGGCACAGATACGCAGTATTTT	CASTLNSVGTDTQYF
-	TRBV15	TRBJ2-1	-	TGTGCCACCAGCAGAGATTTAGCACCCTCCTACAATGAGCAGTTCTTC	CATSRDLAPSYNEQFF
TRBD2	TRBV20-1	TRBJ2-1	-	TGCAGTGCTCCGACCCTAGCGGGAGGATACAATGAGCAGTTCTTC	CSAPTLAGGYNEQFF
-	TRBV4-1	TRBJ2-2	once	TGCGCCAGCAGACTCCAGACAGACACCGGGGAGCTGTTTTTT	CASRLQTDTGELFF
-	TRBV30	TRBJ1-2	-	TGTGCCTGGAGCACGGGACGGATTAGCTACACCTTC	CAWSTGRISYTF
TRBD1	TRBV29-1	TRBJ1-2	-	TGCAGCGTCGCCGACAGGGGGCTAAACTATGGCTACACCTTC	CSVADRGLNYGYTF
-	TRBV3-1	TRBJ2-1	-	TGTGCCAGCAGCCAAGTCATTGGGACAACCGCGTACAATGAGCAGTTCTTC	CASSQVIGTTAYNEQFF
-	TRBV28	TRBJ1-5	few	TGTGCCAGCAGTCCGATAAATCAGCCCCAGCATTTT	CASSPINQPQHF
TRBD2	TRBV29-1	TRBJ2-3	-	TGCAGCGTTGAAGAGTTAGCGGGAGATTTAGATACGCAGTATTTT	CSVEELAGDLDTQYF
-	TRBV12-3/TRBV12-4	TRBJ1-1	-	TGTGCCAGCAGCTTGGCCACTGAAGCTTTCTTT	CASSLATEAFF
-	TRBV5-1	TRBJ2-1	-	TGCGCCAGCAGCTTGGGTCTAGCCCTGGGGAATGAGCAGTTCTTC	CASSLGLALGNEQFF
-	TRBV20-1	TRBJ2-7	-	TGCAGTGCTGGGACTTCCCTCTACGAGCAGTACTTC	CSAGTSLYEQYF
TRBD1	TRBV27	TRBJ2-7	-	TGTGCCAGCAGTGCGGCCGGGACAGCCTACGAGCAGTACTTC	CASSAAGTAYEQYF
TRBD2	TRBV7-7	TRBJ2-1	-	TGTGCTAGCAGCGCCGGACTAGCGGGAGGAAATGAGCAGTTCTTC	CASSAGLAGGNEQFF
-	TRBV27	TRBJ2-1	few	TGTGCCAGCAGTTTTCTGCTGAGCTCCTACAATGAGCAGTTCTTC	CASSFLLSSYNEQFF
TRBD1	TRBV2	TRBJ1-2	-	TGTGCCAGCTGGGTGACAGGGAGCGGCTACACCTTC	CASWVTGSGYTF
-	TRBV20-1	TRBJ1-1	-	TGCAGTGCTAGAGAGGACCCGGGCTACACTGAAGCTTTCTTT	CSAREDPGYTEAFF
-	TRBV7-9	TRBJ2-5	-	TGTGCCAGCAGCTTCGAGCAGGAGGTGGAGACCCAGTACTTC	CASSFEQEVETQYF
-	TRBV2	TRBJ1-1	-	TGTGCCAGCCCCTTAATGGGGGGAAGGAACACTGAAGCTTTCTTT	CASPLMGGRNTEAFF
-	TRBV29-1	TRBJ2-7	-	TGCAGCGTTGCCGCAGGCGCCTACGAGCAGTACTTC	CSVAAGAYEQYF
TRBD2	TRBV5-6	TRBJ2-3	-	TGTGCCAGCAGCCCACCTAGCGGCAGACCCACAGATACGCAGTATTTT	CASSPPSGRPTDTQYF
-	TRBV2	TRBJ1-2	-	TGTGCCCCCTGGGAGCCGCGGACGGGCTGGGGTCCTAACTATGGCTACACCTTC	CAPWEPRTGWGPNYGYTF
TRBD1	TRBV12-3/TRBV12-4	TRBJ2-7	-	TGTGCCAGCAGCCCCCCGACAGGGGTCACCTACGAGCAGTACTTC	CASSPPTGVTYEQYF
-	TRBV4-2	TRBJ1-1	-	TGTGCCAGCAGCCAAGATTTCTCTAGGACAGAAGAGAACACTGAAGCTTTCTTT	CASSQDFSRTEENTEAFF
TRBD1	TRBV9	TRBJ2-3	-	TGTGCCAGCAGTGGACAGGGATCCCTAGATACGCAGTATTTT	CASSGQGSLDTQYF
-	TRBV27	TRBJ2-7	-	TGTGCCAGCAGTTTCGGGATTACCTCGGAACAGTACTTC	CASSFGITSEQYF
-	TRBV7-9	TRBJ2-5	-	TGTGCCAGCAGCCGAACGGGACCTCCTGTTCAAGAGACCCAGTACTTC	CASSRTGPPVQETQYF
-	TRBV6-6	TRBJ2-1	-	TGTGCCAGCAGTAGTGGACATGCCTACAATGAGCAGTTCTTC	CASSSGHAYNEQFF
-	TRBV27	TRBJ1-1	-	TGTGCCAGCAGTCCGACCAGGGTACAGGGAAACACTGAAGCTTTCTTT	CASSPTRVQGNTEAFF
TRBD1	TRBV7-8	TRBJ2-1	-	TGTGCCAGCAGCGTGATAACCTCCGGGACAGGGGTTGTGGGTGAGCAGTTCTTC	CASSVITSGTGVVGEQFF
-	TRBV27	TRBJ2-7	-	TGTGCCAGCAGTTTCAGCAGGGAAACCTACGAGCAGTACTTC	CASSFSRETYEQYF
TRBD2	TRBV3-1	TRBJ2-1	-	TGTGCCAGCAGCCAATTCGGCGGGAGGGCCTACAATGAGCAGTTCTTC	CASSQFGGRAYNEQFF
TRBD2	TRBV20-1	TRBJ2-7	-	TGCAGTGCTAGAGTCTGGACTAGCGGGAAGGGCGAGCAGTACTTC	CSARVWTSGKGEQYF
TRBD2	TRBV28	TRBJ2-3	-	TGTGCCAGCAGTTTATTCTCTAGCGGGAGGAGGACAGATACGCAGTATTTT	CASSLFSSGRRTDTQYF
TRBD1	TRBV6-1	TRBJ1-1	few	TGTGCCAGCAGTGATAAGACAGGGTTGAACACTGAAGCTTTCTTT	CASSDKTGLNTEAFF
TRBD2	TRBV7-9	TRBJ2-3	-	TGTGCCAGCAGCTCCGGGACTAGCGGAGAAATTGACACAGATACGCAGTATTTT	CASSSGTSGEIDTDTQYF